The clone carrying this T cell receptor beta chain has ten or more counts. The antigen is not known. Germline V lookup: CDR1 MNHEY, CDR2 SMNVEV (reference sequence). V lost 3 bases, J lost 1 base, and 8 bases lay in between. The length of the CDR3 is 14 residues. TCRdb redid the calling of the reads with MiXCR, one entry per CDR3 protein. The sample includes approximately 280,000 distinct CDR3 sequences, 20% to 25% seen only once; the top ten take about 20%. This sample stems from a study of T cell repertoires in cytomegalovirus infection. Study at large: Recently identified HLA-C-restricted CMV epitopes were used, and well-studied HLA-B-restricted CMV epitopes were used as well. TCR beta signatures that were public indicated CMV infection and matching HLA type. Overall study findings and caveats: Using cumulative public TCR beta family frequency, the authors identified those who carried CMV together with the relevant HLA. The ex vivo response was dominated by HLA-C-restricted CMV-specific TCR beta clonotypes.

Sequenced here: cultured PBMCs, sampled from culture after CMV antigen stimulation. The chain combines TRBV27 with TRBJ2-3; no reliable D call. This sequence was found in a human donor in good health (CMV status not recorded). Some clones in this sample may be carry-over from other donors' samples. As DNA, the CDR3 is TGTGCCAGCAGTTTGCCAGAGCGCACAGATACGCAGTATTTT. Protein: CASSLPERTDTQYF.